These 10 T cell receptor beta chains came from one sample sequenced in a study of cytomegalovirus exposure and HLA in healthy donors. Use of 60 Vbeta and 13 Jbeta primers characterized the PCR. Data came from immunoSEQ multiplex PCR; TCRdb stores just in-frame clones and leaves some out. The sample consists of about 85,000 clones, over 75% of them appearing once. Sequencing was performed on PBMCs. Source of these receptors: a boy aged 10-17 years in good health and CMV-seronegative.

The rearrangement links TRBV29-1 to TRBJ1-5; 7 bases match TRBD1. Losses at the gene ends were 4 bases for V and 9 bases for J; bases not matched to a gene: 15. This CDR3 is 15 amino acids long. Germline values: CDR1 SQVTM, CDR2 ANQGSEA. CDR3 protein: CSVAPREGAAGPQHF. The CDR3 nucleotides read TGCAGCGTTGCTCCCCGAGAGGGGGCAGCGGGGCCCCAGCATTTT. The variable domain in full, with the rest retrieved from reference TRBV29-1 and TRBJ1-5, is SAVISQKPSRDICQRGTSLTIQCQVDSQVTMMFWYRQQPGQSLTLIATANQGSEATYESGFVIDKFPISRPNLTFSTLTVSNMSPEDSSIYLCSVAPREGAAGPQHFGDGTRLSIL.

The chain recombines TRBV4-1 with TRBJ2-3, with 7 bases that match TRBD2. V lost 1 base and J lost 5; bases outside the gene matches: 9. This CDR3 has 16 amino acids. Germline V lookup: CDR1 MGHRA, CDR2 YSYEKL. In DNA, the CDR3 is TGCGCCAGCAGCCAAGTCGCTAGCGGAGGGAGAGATACGCAGTATTTT. Its translation is CASSQVASGGRDTQYF.

This clone has a handful of counts. V usage is TRBV4-3 and J usage is TRBJ2-5, with 10 bases fitting TRBD1. This CDR3 spans 15 amino acids. J lost 4 bases, V lost 1 base, and 3 bases had no gene match. Looked up from germline, CDR1 is LGHNA and CDR2 is YSLEER. DNA of the CDR3: TGCGCCAGCAGCCAAGCCGGGACAGGGGCAGAGACCCAGTACTTC. Translated: CASSQAGTGAETQYF.

This chain links TRBV16 with TRBJ1-1, with D perhaps matching TRBD1 (6 bases). With 3 bases removed from V and 2 bases from J, the gap between germline ends came to 10 bases. Germline V gives CDR1 KGHSY, CDR2 FQNENV. This CDR3 is built from 14 residues. The CDR3 loop reads CASSQFGGNTEAFF. Here the CDR3 DNA reads TGTGCCAGCAGCCAGTTTGGGGGCAACACTGAAGCTTTCTTT.

V gene TRBV12-5 combines with J gene TRBJ1-2; TRBD1 matches 10 bases. The J segment lost 2 bases and the V segment lost 5 bases, leaving 2 bases of the junction unmatched. This CDR3 contains 14 residues. Germline CDR1 is LGHNT and CDR2 is FRNRAP. CDR3 nucleotide sequence: TGTGCTAGTGGTACGGACAGGGGGAACTATGGCTACACCTTC. Its protein product is CASGTDRGNYGYTF.

The chain is built from TRBV9 and TRBJ2-2, with 9 bases that match TRBD1. The CDR3 is made up of 16 amino acids. Unmatched junction bases numbered 10, after V lost 4 bases and J lost 6 bases. Germline V gene data show CDR1 as SGDLS and CDR2 as YYNGEE. CDR3 sequence: CASSKTGTGSPGELFF. The CDR3 DNA is TGTGCCAGCAGCAAAACCGGGACAGGGAGCCCCGGGGAGCTGTTTTTT.

The V gene is TRBV7-3, the J gene TRBJ2-7; D ambiguous. Germline-derived CDR1 and CDR2 are SGHTA and FQGTGA. Trimming pared 3 bases from V and 2 bases from J, leaving 8 bases between. This CDR3 has 13 amino acids. The CDR3 is CASSFGPAYEQYF. Written as DNA, the CDR3 is TGTGCCAGCAGCTTTGGGCCCGCCTACGAGCAGTACTTC.

The J gene is TRBJ2-1, the V gene TRBV5-4; 7 bases align to TRBD1. Trimming removed 0 bases from V and 2 bases from J; junction bases left unmatched: 8. The CDR3 loop spans 17 amino acids. Germline V CDR1 and CDR2: SGHNT, YYREEE (reference sequence). This chain's CDR3 is CASSLGGPGTAYNEQFF. The CDR3 DNA reads TGTGCCAGCAGCTTGGGGGGCCCCGGGACAGCCTACAATGAGCAGTTCTTC.

This chain connects TRBV27 to TRBJ2-1; tentative D call: TRBD2 (5 bases). Germline CDR1 MNHEY, CDR2 SMNVEV (reference sequence). The CDR3 consists of 14 residues. V was clipped by 6 bases and J by 0 bases, with 9 bases between them. The CDR3, as DNA: TGTGCCAGCAGCGAGGGCTACTCCTACAATGAGCAGTTCTTC. As protein: CASSEGYSYNEQFF.

This chain links TRBV28 with TRBJ1-1; D uncertain. CDR1 MDHEN and CDR2 SYDVKM come from the germline V gene. V was shortened by 2 bases and J by 4 bases, with 5 bases between the two germline ends. This CDR3 comprises 12 residues. CDR3 sequence reads: CASSLPGTEAFF. The CDR3 region has the DNA TGTGCCAGCAGTTTACCGGGCACTGAAGCTTTCTTT.